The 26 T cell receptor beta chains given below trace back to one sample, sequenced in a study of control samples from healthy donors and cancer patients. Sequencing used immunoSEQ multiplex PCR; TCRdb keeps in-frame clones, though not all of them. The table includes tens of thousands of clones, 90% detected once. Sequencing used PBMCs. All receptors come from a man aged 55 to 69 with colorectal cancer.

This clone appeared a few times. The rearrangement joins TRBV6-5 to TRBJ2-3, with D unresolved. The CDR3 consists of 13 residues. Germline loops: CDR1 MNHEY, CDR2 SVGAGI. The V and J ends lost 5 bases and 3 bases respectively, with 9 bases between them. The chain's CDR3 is CASSNRQTDTQYF. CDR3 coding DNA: TGTGCCAGCAGTAACCGACAAACAGATACGCAGTATTTT.

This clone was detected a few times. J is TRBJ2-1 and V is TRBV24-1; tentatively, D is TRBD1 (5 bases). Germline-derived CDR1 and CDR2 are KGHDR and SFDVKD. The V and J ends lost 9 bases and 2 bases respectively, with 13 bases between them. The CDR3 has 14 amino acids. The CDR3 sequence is CATPTAPTYNEQFF. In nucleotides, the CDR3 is TGTGCCACCCCGACAGCTCCTACCTACAATGAGCAGTTCTTC.

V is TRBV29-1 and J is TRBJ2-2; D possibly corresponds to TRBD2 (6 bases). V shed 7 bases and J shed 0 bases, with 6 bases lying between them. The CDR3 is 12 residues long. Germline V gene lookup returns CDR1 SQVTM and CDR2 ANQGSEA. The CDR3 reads CSGGANTGELFF. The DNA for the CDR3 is TGCAGCGGGGGGGCGAACACCGGGGAGCTGTTTTTT.

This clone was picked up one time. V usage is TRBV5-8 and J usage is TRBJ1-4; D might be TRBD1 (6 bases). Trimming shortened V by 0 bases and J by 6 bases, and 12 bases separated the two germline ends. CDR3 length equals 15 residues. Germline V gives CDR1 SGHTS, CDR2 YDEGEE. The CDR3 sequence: CASSLVQGLDEKLFF. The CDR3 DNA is TGTGCCAGCAGCTTGGTGCAGGGGTTGGATGAAAAACTGTTTTTT.

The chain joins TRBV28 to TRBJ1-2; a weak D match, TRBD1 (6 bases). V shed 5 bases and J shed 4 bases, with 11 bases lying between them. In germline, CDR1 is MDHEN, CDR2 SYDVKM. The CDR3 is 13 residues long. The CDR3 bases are TGTGCCAGCAGTGGGACACCCGGCTATGGCTACACCTTC. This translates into CASSGTPGYGYTF.

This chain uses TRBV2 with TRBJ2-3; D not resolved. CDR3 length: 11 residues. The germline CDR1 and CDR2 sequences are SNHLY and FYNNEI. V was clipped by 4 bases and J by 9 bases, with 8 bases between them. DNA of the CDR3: TGTGCCAGCAGTGTGGACCAAACGCAGTATTTT. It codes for CASSVDQTQYF.

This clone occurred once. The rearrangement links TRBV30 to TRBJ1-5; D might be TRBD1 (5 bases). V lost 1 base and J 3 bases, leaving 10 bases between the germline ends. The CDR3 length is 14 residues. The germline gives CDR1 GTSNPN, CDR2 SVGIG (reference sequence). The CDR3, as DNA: TGTGCCTGGAGTGAACAGGTTTTCAATCAGCCCCAGCATTTT. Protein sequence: CAWSEQVFNQPQHF.

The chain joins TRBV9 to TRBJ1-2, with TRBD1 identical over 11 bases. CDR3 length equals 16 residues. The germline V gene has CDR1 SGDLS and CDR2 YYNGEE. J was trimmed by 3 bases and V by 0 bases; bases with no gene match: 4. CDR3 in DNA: TGTGCCAGCAGCGTAGAGTGGGGACAGGGGGACTATGGCTACACCTTC. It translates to CASSVEWGQGDYGYTF.

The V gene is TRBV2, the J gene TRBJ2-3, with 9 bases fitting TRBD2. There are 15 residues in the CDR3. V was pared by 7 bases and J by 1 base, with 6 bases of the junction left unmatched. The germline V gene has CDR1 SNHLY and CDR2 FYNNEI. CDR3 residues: CASTGGGAGTDTQYF. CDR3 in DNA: TGTGCCAGCACTGGCGGGGGGGCGGGCACAGATACGCAGTATTTT.

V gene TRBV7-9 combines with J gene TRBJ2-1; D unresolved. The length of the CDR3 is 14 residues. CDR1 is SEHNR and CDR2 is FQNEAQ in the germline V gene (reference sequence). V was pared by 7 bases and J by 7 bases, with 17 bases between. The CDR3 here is CASTPGVNRNEQFF. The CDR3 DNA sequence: TGTGCCAGCACCCCGGGCGTAAATAGGAATGAGCAGTTCTTC.

CDR3 region: CASSQRPPVANEKLFF. CDR3 DNA: TGTGCCAGCAGCCAGAGACCGCCGGTAGCTAATGAAAAACTGTTTTTT. The gene calls are TRBV7-9 and TRBJ1-4; D gene uncertain. The CDR3 is made up of 16 amino acids. Looked up from germline, CDR1 is SEHNR and CDR2 is FQNEAQ (reference sequence). Trimming shortened V by 5 bases and J by 3 bases, and 16 bases separated the two germline ends.

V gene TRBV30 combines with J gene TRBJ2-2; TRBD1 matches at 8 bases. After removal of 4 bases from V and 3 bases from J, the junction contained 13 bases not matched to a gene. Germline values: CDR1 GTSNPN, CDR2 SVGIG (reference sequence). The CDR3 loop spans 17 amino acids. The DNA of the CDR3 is TGTGCCTGGAATCAGGGGGCCTTATTCCGTGACACCGGGGAGCTGTTTTTT. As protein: CAWNQGALFRDTGELFF. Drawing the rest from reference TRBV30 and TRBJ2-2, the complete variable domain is SQTIHQWPATLVQPVGSPLSLECTVEGTSNPNLYWYRQAAGRGLQLLFYSVGIGQISSEVPQNLSASRPQDRQFILSSKKLLLSDSGFYLCAWNQGALFRDTGELFFGEGSRLTVL.

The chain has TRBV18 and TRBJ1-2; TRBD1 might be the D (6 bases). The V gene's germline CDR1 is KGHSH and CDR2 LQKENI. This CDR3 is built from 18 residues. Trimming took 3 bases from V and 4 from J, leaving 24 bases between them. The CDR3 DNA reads TGTGCCAGCTCACCCGTTCGCTTACAGGGAAGTTTGTCCTATGGCTACACCTTC. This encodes CASSPVRLQGSLSYGYTF.

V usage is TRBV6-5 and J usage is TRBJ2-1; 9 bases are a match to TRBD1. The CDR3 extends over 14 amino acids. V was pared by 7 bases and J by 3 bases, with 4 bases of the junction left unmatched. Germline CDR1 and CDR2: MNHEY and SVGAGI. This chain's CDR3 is CASKGQGYYNEQFF. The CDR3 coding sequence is TGTGCCAGCAAGGGACAGGGATACTACAATGAGCAGTTCTTC.

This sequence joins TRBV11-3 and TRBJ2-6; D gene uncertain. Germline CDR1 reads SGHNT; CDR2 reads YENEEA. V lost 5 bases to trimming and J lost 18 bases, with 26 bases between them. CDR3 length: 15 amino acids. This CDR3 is CASSARVDLDKVGTF. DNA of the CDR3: TGTGCCAGCAGCGCGCGAGTCGATCTCGACAAAGTCGGGACTTTC.

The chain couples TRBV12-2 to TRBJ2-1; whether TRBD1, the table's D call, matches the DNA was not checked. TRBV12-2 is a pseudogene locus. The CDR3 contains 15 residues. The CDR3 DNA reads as TGTGCAAGTCGCCCGACCGGGACAGGGGACGATGAGCAGTTCTTC. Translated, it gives CASRPTGTGDDEQFF.

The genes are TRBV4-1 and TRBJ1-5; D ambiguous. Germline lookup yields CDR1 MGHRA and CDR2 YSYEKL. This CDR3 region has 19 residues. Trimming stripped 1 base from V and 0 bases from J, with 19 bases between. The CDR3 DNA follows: TGCGCCAGCAGCCAAGCCCTACAAGGCCCGGGTTATAGCAATCAGCCCCAGCATTTT. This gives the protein CASSQALQGPGYSNQPQHF.

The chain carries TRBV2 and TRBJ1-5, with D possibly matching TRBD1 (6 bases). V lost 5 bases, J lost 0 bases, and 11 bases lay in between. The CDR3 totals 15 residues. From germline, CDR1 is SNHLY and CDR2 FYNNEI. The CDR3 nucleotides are TGTGCCAGCAGTTATCAGGGGAATAGCAATCAGCCCCAGCATTTT. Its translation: CASSYQGNSNQPQHF.

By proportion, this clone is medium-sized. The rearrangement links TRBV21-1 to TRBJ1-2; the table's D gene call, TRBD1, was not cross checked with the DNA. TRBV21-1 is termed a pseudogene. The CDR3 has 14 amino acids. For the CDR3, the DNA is TGTGCCAGCAGCAAATTGGACAGGGAGGATGGCTACACCTTC. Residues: CASSKLDREDGYTF.

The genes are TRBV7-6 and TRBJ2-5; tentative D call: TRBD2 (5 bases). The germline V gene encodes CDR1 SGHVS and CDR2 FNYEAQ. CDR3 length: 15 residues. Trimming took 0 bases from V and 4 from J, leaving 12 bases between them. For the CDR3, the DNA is TGTGCCAGCAGCTTAGCGAGAGCGGTGGGAGAGACCCAGTACTTC. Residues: CASSLARAVGETQYF.

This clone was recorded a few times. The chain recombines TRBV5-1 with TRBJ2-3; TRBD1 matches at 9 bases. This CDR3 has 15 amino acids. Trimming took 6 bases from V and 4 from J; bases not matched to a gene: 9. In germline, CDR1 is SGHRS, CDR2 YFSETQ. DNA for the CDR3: TGCGCCAGCAACCCGGGACAGGGTTATGCAGATACGCAGTATTTT. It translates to CASNPGQGYADTQYF.

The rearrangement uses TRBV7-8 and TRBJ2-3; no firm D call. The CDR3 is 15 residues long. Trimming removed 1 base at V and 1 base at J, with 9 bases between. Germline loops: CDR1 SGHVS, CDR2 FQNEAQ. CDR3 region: CASSLEGRGTDTQYF. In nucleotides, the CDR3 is TGTGCCAGCAGCTTAGAGGGCCGTGGCACAGATACGCAGTATTTT.

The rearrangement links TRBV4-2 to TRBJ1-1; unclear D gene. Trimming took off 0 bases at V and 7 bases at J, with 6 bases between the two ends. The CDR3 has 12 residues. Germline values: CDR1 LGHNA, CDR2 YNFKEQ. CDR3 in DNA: TGTGCCAGCAGCCAAGATGGTGTTGAAGCTTTCTTT. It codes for CASSQDGVEAFF.

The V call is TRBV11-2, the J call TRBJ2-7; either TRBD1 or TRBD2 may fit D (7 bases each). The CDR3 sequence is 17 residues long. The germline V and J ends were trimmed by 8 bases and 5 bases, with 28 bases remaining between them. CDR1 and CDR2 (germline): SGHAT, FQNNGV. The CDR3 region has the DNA TGTGCCAGCTTGAGGGAGGGGGCGGAAGAAGGAGTCGACGAGCAGTACTTC. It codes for CASLREGAEEGVDEQYF.

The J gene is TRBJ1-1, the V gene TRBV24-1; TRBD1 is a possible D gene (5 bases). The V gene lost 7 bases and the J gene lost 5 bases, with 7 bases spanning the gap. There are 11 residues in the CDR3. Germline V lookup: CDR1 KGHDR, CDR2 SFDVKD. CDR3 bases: TGTGCCACCAGGGAGGGGACTGAAGCTTTCTTT. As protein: CATREGTEAFF.

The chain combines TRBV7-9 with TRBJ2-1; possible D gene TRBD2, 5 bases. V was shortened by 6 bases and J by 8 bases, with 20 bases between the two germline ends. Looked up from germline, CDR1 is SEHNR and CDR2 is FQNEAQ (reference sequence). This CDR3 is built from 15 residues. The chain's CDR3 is CASSPPPGRADEQFF. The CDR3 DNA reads TGTGCCAGCAGTCCCCCCCCGGGAAGGGCCGATGAGCAGTTCTTC.